Presented here are 29 T cell receptor beta chains from one specimen sequenced in a study of T-cell reconstitution after alpha-beta-depleted transplantation in children. This sample's TCRbeta library carried unique molecular identifier barcodes. TCRdb re-analysed the PCR reads in MiXCR, keeping a single row per CDR3 protein. Of around 420,000 distinct CDR3 sequences in the sample, 15% to 20% were seen once. The material was PBMCs, mostly from graft donor cells, obtained 360 days after TCRalphabeta/CD19-depleted stem cell transplant. The receptor set was obtained from a boy under two years old who had a stem cell transplant for Wiskott-Aldrich syndrome, so the T cells may come from the graft donor.

The V call is TRBV12-3 or TRBV12-4, the J call TRBJ2-5; 11 nucleotides agree with TRBD2. The CDR3 has 14 amino acids. V shed 4 bases, J shed 7 bases, and the junction held 5 bases outside the gene matches. The CDR3 is CASSSSGRRGTQYF. The CDR3 nucleotides read TGTGCCAGCAGTTCTAGCGGGAGGAGGGGGACCCAGTACTTC.

This rearrangement joins TRBV6-5 to TRBJ2-1; 8 bases are shared with TRBD1. CDR1 is MNHEY and CDR2 is SVGAGI in the germline V gene. The CDR3 extends over 17 amino acids. V shed 1 base and J 2 bases; nucleotides not matched to a gene: 7. The CDR3, as DNA: TGTGCCAGCAGTTACTTTATTGACAGGGGACCCTACAATGAGCAGTTCTTC. Residues: CASSYFIDRGPYNEQFF.

This clonotype was observed a few times. The CDR3 spells CASSYRLAYNEQFF. CDR3 bases: TGTGCCAGCAGTTACCGACTAGCCTACAATGAGCAGTTCTTC. The V and J genes are TRBV6-5 and TRBJ2-1; a weak D match, TRBD2 (6 bases). V was pared by 2 bases and J by 2 bases, with 7 bases between. This CDR3 has 14 residues. CDR1 and CDR2 (germline): MNHEY, SVGAGI.

This clonotype appeared a few times. As DNA, the CDR3 is TGTGCCAGCAGTGGAAAAGCTAGCGGCGAGCAGTTCTTC. Translation: CASSGKASGEQFF. The chain links TRBV9 to TRBJ2-1; 7 bases map to TRBD2. The length of the CDR3 is 13 residues. The germline V gene has CDR1 SGDLS and CDR2 YYNGEE. The junction had 9 bases not matched to a gene; V was cut back by 5 bases and J by 10 bases.

This clonotype has more than one count but fewer than ten. The chain recombines TRBV2 with TRBJ2-1; no firm D call. Deletions cut 5 bases from V and 3 bases from J, with 20 bases between. Per the germline V gene, CDR1 is SNHLY and CDR2 is FYNNEI. The CDR3 has 17 amino acids. The CDR3 nucleotides read TGTGCCAGCAGTCGAAGAGGATTTACCTCCTACTACAATGAGCAGTTCTTC. It yields the protein CASSRRGFTSYYNEQFF.

There are many counts of this clonotype. This chain uses TRBV12-3 or TRBV12-4 with TRBJ1-1, with a weak D call TRBD1 (5 bases). V lost 3 bases to trimming and J lost 4 bases, with 9 bases between them. This CDR3 is 13 amino acids long. DNA of the CDR3: TGTGCCAGCAGTTTGGGGACCGGCACTGAAGCTTTCTTT. Protein product: CASSLGTGTEAFF.

The V and J genes are TRBV4-1 and TRBJ2-3; D is undetermined. CDR1 and CDR2 (germline): MGHRA, YSYEKL. The V gene lost 1 base and the J gene lost 0 bases, with 8 bases spanning the gap. CDR3 length equals 15 residues. CDR3 DNA: TGCGCCAGCAGCCAAGTACCCAGCAGCACAGATACGCAGTATTTT. The encoded protein is CASSQVPSSTDTQYF.

This clonotype occurred a few times. The CDR3 sequence: CASSNVVKSGKRYNEQFF. DNA of the CDR3: TGTGCCAGCAGCAATGTCGTAAAGAGCGGGAAGAGGTACAATGAGCAGTTCTTC. The chain is built from TRBV21-1 and TRBJ2-1; the table gives TRBD2 as D, unverified against the DNA. TRBV21-1 is a recognized pseudogene. The CDR3 has 18 residues.

This clonotype came up a few times. The rearrangement joins TRBV20-1 to TRBJ2-7; D is unresolved. Germline V lookup: CDR1 DFQATT, CDR2 SNEGSKA (reference sequence). V dropped 1 base and J dropped 0 bases, with 7 bases sitting between them. CDR3 length: 13 amino acids. CDR3 nucleotides: TGCAGTGCTAGAGGCCTAATCTCCTACGAGCAGTACTTC. Encoded protein: CSARGLISYEQYF.

The chain is built from TRBV10-3 and TRBJ2-7; D gene uncertain. Deletions cut 3 bases from V and 0 bases from J, with 15 bases between. Germline values: CDR1 ENHRY, CDR2 SYGVKD. The CDR3 contains 16 residues. CDR3 in DNA: TGTGCCATCAGTGATCCCTTGGGTTATTCCTCCTACGAGCAGTACTTC. Protein product: CAISDPLGYSSYEQYF.

The chain joins TRBV4-1 to TRBJ1-2; TRBD1 aligns across 7 bases. The CDR3 spans 16 residues. The trim removed 1 base at V and 3 bases at J, leaving 8 bases unmatched. Looked up from germline, CDR1 is MGHRA and CDR2 is YSYEKL. Written as DNA, the CDR3 is TGCGCCAGCAGCCAAGCTTCCTTACAGGGGCACTATGGCTACACCTTC. Protein sequence: CASSQASLQGHYGYTF.

This clonotype was counted between two and nine times. V usage is TRBV12-3 or TRBV12-4 and J usage is TRBJ2-7, with 9 bases that match TRBD1. CDR3 length: 13 residues. The junction had 6 bases not matched to a gene; V was cut back by 11 bases and J by 1 base. In DNA, the CDR3 is TGTGCCTGTTCGACAGGGGGTTCCTACGAGCAGTACTTC. Translating gives CACSTGGSYEQYF.

This clonotype was seen a handful of times. The rearrangement joins TRBV6-2 or TRBV6-3 to TRBJ2-1; 7 nucleotides match TRBD2. V lost 5 bases to trimming and J lost 1 base; unmatched junction nucleotides: 14. CDR1 and CDR2 (germline): MNHEY, SVGEGT. The CDR3 consists of 18 residues. As DNA, the CDR3 is TGTGCCAGCAGTAGGAGGGACTACCCATATTTATCCTACAATGAGCAGTTCTTC. Translation gives CASSRRDYPYLSYNEQFF.

The chain recombines TRBV4-3 with TRBJ2-6; possible D gene TRBD1, 6 bases. The CDR3 totals 20 residues. Trimming left V 1 base short and J 0 bases short, with 19 bases between. Per germline, CDR1 LGHNA and CDR2 YSLEER. In nucleotides, the CDR3 is TGCGCCAGCAGCCAAGGAATCGGGGACATCTGGGGCTCTGGGGCCAACGTCCTGACTTTC. Its protein product is CASSQGIGDIWGSGANVLTF.

This chain links TRBV20-1 with TRBJ2-5, with a tentative D call TRBD1 (6 bases). This CDR3 region has 14 residues. Looked up from germline, CDR1 is DFQATT and CDR2 is SNEGSKA (reference sequence). V gave up 0 bases and J gave up 6 bases, with 14 bases separating them. Here the CDR3 DNA reads TGCAGTGCTAGAGATGTTTGGGGGCTACAGACCCAGTACTTC. Residues: CSARDVWGLQTQYF.

The gene calls are TRBV12-3 or TRBV12-4 and TRBJ2-5; 10 nucleotides line up with TRBD1. The CDR3 is 15 residues long. The J segment lost 5 bases and the V segment lost 6 bases, leaving 9 bases of the junction unmatched. The CDR3 protein is CASSPGTGVWETQYF. The CDR3 bases are TGTGCCAGCAGCCCCGGGACAGGGGTTTGGGAGACCCAGTACTTC.

This chain connects TRBV2 to TRBJ2-1; D is possibly TRBD1 (6 bases). The CDR3 is 14 amino acids. V was cut by 2 bases and J by 5 bases, with 10 bases left in between. CDR1 and CDR2 (germline): SNHLY, FYNNEI. The CDR3 sequence is CASSETGQNNEQFF. CDR3 bases: TGTGCCAGCAGTGAAACAGGACAGAACAATGAGCAGTTCTTC.

This clonotype was detected only a few times. The chain has TRBV20-1 and TRBJ2-7; D gene uncertain. The CDR3 consists of 15 residues. V was pared by 5 bases and J by 3 bases, with 20 bases between. From germline, CDR1 is DFQATT and CDR2 SNEGSKA (reference sequence). As DNA, the CDR3 is TGCAGTGCTCCCCCCCGACCCGGCATCCACTACGAGCAGTACTTC. It codes for CSAPPRPGIHYEQYF.

This clonotype has only a few counts. The V and J genes are TRBV10-3 and TRBJ1-1; D unresolved. The CDR3 totals 12 residues. CDR1 is ENHRY, CDR2 SYGVKD, per germline. Trimming shortened V by 3 bases and J by 6 bases, and 8 bases separated the two germline ends. The CDR3 reads CAISEFPPEAFF. The CDR3 nucleotides read TGTGCCATCAGTGAATTTCCCCCTGAAGCTTTCTTT.

This chain uses TRBV4-1 with TRBJ1-2; possibly TRBD1 for D (6 bases). The CDR3 runs to 20 residues. Germline CDR1 and CDR2: MGHRA and YSYEKL. Trimming removed 4 bases at V and 1 base at J, with 28 bases between. CDR3 DNA: TGCGCCAGCAGCCTTAAACGTCCATCATCCGGGACAAAGAGTAACTATGGCTACACCTTC. Amino acid sequence: CASSLKRPSSGTKSNYGYTF.

V gene TRBV7-7 combines with J gene TRBJ2-5; D might be TRBD1 (5 bases). The ends were cut back, 5 bases at V and 1 base at J, with 11 bases in the middle. This CDR3 is built from 14 residues. Germline lookup yields CDR1 SSHAT and CDR2 FNYEAQ (reference sequence). In nucleotides, the CDR3 is TGTGCCAGCAGCGTACAGGACGGCCAAGAGACCCAGTACTTC. Encoded protein: CASSVQDGQETQYF. Supplemented by reference TRBV7-7 and TRBJ2-5, the full variable domain reads GAGVSQSPRYKVTKRGQDVTLRCDPISSHATLYWYQQALGQGPEFLTYFNYEAQPDKSGLPSDRFSAERPEGSISTLTIQRTEQRDSAMYRCASSVQDGQETQYFGPGTRLLVL.

This clonotype came up a few times. The chain is built from TRBV4-1 and TRBJ2-2, with no clear D. The V end was cut by 2 bases, the J end by 4 bases, with 14 bases between. The CDR3 extends over 16 amino acids. Germline V gene lookup returns CDR1 MGHRA and CDR2 YSYEKL. The DNA of the CDR3 is TGCGCCAGCAGCCAATCCCCGACGCATGGCACCGGGGAGCTGTTTTTT. Translating it yields CASSQSPTHGTGELFF.

The chain has TRBV6-2 or TRBV6-3 and TRBJ2-1; D remains unclear. The V and J ends lost 2 bases and 3 bases respectively, with 8 bases between them. CDR1 MNHEY and CDR2 SVGEGT come from the germline V gene. This CDR3 comprises 14 residues. The CDR3 DNA reads TGTGCCAGCAGTTACGGCCCAAGCTACAATGAGCAGTTCTTC. Residues: CASSYGPSYNEQFF.

This clonotype was seen a single time. The rearrangement joins TRBV15 to TRBJ1-6; the D gene is possibly TRBD1 (6 bases). The V end was cut by 0 bases, the J end by 7 bases, with 19 bases between. Germline V gene data show CDR1 as LNHNV and CDR2 as YYDKDF (reference sequence). The CDR3 loop spans 18 amino acids. CDR3 coding DNA: TGTGCCACCAGCAGAGACCGGGGGCGGGGACACGGGAATTCACCCCTCCACTTT. Amino acid sequence: CATSRDRGRGHGNSPLHF.

This clonotype was observed a few times. The chain employs TRBV7-9 and TRBJ1-6, with 9 bases that match TRBD1. This CDR3 is 14 amino acids long. CDR1 is SEHNR, CDR2 FQNEAQ, per germline (reference sequence). The trim removed 5 bases at V and 8 bases at J, leaving 4 bases unmatched. The DNA for the CDR3 is TGTGCCAGCAGCCCGGGACAGGGCGATTCACCCCTCCACTTT. It yields the protein CASSPGQGDSPLHF.

This clonotype has ten or more counts. V gene TRBV6-5 combines with J gene TRBJ2-1; weak D call: TRBD2 (6 bases). Trimming took 5 bases from V and 7 from J, leaving 15 bases between them. The CDR3 sequence is 14 residues long. The V gene's germline CDR1 is MNHEY and CDR2 SVGAGI. CDR3 bases: TGTGCCAGCAGTAACGGGCTAGCGAGGAATGAGCAGTTCTTC. Amino acid sequence: CASSNGLARNEQFF.

This clonotype was detected a few times. This rearrangement joins TRBV18 to TRBJ2-7; D remains unclear. The CDR3 consists of 16 residues. The V end lost 0 bases, the J end lost 2 bases, and 14 bases lay between the germline ends. Germline V gives CDR1 KGHSH, CDR2 LQKENI. The CDR3 nucleotides read TGTGCCAGCTCACCACCGGGATCCCTTCTAACCTACGAGCAGTACTTC. This translates into CASSPPGSLLTYEQYF.

In its sample, this clonotype was seen a few times. J is TRBJ2-7 and V is TRBV18, with D possibly TRBD1 on 6 matching bases. This CDR3 has 14 amino acids. The V and J ends lost 3 bases and 5 bases respectively, with 14 bases between them. Germline CDR1 reads KGHSH; CDR2 reads LQKENI. CDR3 DNA sequence: TGTGCCAGCTCACCCAGGCAGGGGTTTAACGAGCAGTACTTC. Translation gives CASSPRQGFNEQYF.

The V and J genes are TRBV6-5 and TRBJ2-3, with 7 bases lining up with TRBD1. V shed 2 bases, J shed 4 bases, and the junction held 9 bases outside the gene matches. The CDR3 loop spans 16 amino acids. Germline values: CDR1 MNHEY, CDR2 SVGAGI. CDR3 protein: CASSYTRQGGADTQYF. DNA of the CDR3: TGTGCCAGCAGTTACACCCGACAGGGTGGAGCAGATACGCAGTATTTT.